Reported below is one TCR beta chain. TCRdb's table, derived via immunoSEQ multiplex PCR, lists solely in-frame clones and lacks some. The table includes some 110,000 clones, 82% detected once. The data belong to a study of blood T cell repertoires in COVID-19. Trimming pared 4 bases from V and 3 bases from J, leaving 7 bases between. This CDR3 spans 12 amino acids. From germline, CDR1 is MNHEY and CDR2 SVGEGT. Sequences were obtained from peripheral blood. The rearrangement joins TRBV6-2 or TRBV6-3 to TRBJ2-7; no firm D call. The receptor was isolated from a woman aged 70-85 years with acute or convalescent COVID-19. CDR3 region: CASSSLFYEQYV. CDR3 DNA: TGTGCCAGCAGTTCCTTGTTCTACGAGCAGTACGTC.